This entry is about one T cell receptor (beta chain). This sample is part of a study of OX40 agonist ivuxolimab in advanced cancers. Repertoires were generated with immunoSEQ multiplex PCR, while TCRdb's copy carries only in-frame clones and drops some. This table has some 65,000 clones, roughly 84% appearing once. The CDR3 length is 13 residues. Germline-derived CDR1 and CDR2 are SEHNR and FQNEAQ (reference sequence). Trimming cost V 1 base and J 4 bases, with 7 bases left between them. This TCR was sampled from an adult with an advanced solid tumor such as melanoma, head and neck, liver or kidney cancer. The chain uses TRBV7-9 and TRBJ1-2, with unresolved D. The sequenced sample was CD4+ or CD8+ T cells sorted from blood, obtained in a trial of the OX40 agonist ivuxolimab. In DNA, the CDR3 is TGTGCCAGCAGCTTAGGGGCCCTCTATGGCTACACCTTC. Translating it yields CASSLGALYGYTF.